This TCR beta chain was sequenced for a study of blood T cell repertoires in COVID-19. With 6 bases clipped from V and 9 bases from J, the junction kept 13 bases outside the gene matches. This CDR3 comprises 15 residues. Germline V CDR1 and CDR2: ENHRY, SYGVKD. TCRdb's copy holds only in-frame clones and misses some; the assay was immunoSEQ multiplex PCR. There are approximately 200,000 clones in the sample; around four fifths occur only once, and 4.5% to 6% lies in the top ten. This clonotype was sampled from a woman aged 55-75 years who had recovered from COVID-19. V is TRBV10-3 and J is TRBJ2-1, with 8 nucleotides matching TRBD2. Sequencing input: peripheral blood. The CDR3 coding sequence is TGTGCCATCAGACTGGTAGCGGGGAATAATGGTGAGCAGTTCTTC. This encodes CAIRLVAGNNGEQFF.